Listed below are T cell receptor beta chains from one sample, sequenced in a study of CD8 T cells in ankylosing spondylitis. TCRdb fed the 5' RACE reads into MiXCR, producing one record per CDR3 protein. Here the sample spans approximately 220,000 distinct CDR3 sequences, roughly 24% being singletons. The specimen was blood, either unsorted or a sorted T cell fraction (not recorded which). The receptors here all came from a male donor with ankylosing spondylitis or in good health (not recorded which). CDR3s include the opening cysteine and the closing phenylalanine or tryptophan. The order of the fields is D gene, V gene, clone size, J gene, CDR3 DNA, CDR3 protein. D genes are given only for firm matches. Clone size is not always given. Where it is, it says once, few, many or a class for expanded clones.

>TRBD2|TRBV7-2|.|TRBJ2-7
TGTGCCAGCAGCTTAGTGGTAGCGGGATTTTCGGAGGAGCAGTACTTC
CASSLVVAGFSEEQYF
>.|TRBV7-2|.|TRBJ1-2
TGTGCCAGCAGCTTAGAGGGGGGTTATGGCTACACCTTC
CASSLEGGYGYTF
>.|TRBV11-2|.|TRBJ1-5
TGTGCCAGCAGCTTAGATGGGGGGCGGCAGCCCCAGCATTTT
CASSLDGGRQPQHF
>TRBD2|TRBV7-6|many|TRBJ2-7
TGTGCCAGCAGCAGGGGACTAGCGGGGAACGTTAAGCACTACGAGCAGTACTTC
CASSRGLAGNVKHYEQYF
>.|TRBV6-1|.|TRBJ2-5
TGTGCCAGCAGGCGGACAGTTGCCGAGACCCAGTACTTC
CASRRTVAETQYF
>.|TRBV20-1|once|TRBJ2-2
TGCAGTGCTAGGGGCCCTGGGACCGCGAACACCGGGGAGCTGTTTTTT
CSARGPGTANTGELFF
>.|TRBV20-1|many|TRBJ1-1
TGCAGTGCCCGGGGACGGTTGAACACTGAAGCTTTCTTT
CSARGRLNTEAFF
>TRBD2|TRBV4-2|few|TRBJ2-1
TGTGCCAGCAGCCAAGAGATGACCAGCGGGAATTGGGATGAGCAGTTCTTC
CASSQEMTSGNWDEQFF
>TRBD1|TRBV29-1|.|TRBJ2-7
TGCAGCGTAGCAGGGGGCGCACCCTACGAGCAGTACTTC
CSVAGGAPYEQYF
>TRBD2|TRBV20-1|few|TRBJ2-1
TGCAGTGCTACAAGACCCCTTACTAGCGGTCACAATGAGCAGTTCTTC
CSATRPLTSGHNEQFF
>.|TRBV20-1|.|TRBJ1-1
TGCAGTGTCGCAGGGGCGCATCTGAACACTGAAGCTTTCTTT
CSVAGAHLNTEAFF
>.|TRBV29-1|many|TRBJ2-5
TGCAGCGGGAATGTATGGGAGACCCAGTACTTC
CSGNVWETQYF
>TRBD2|TRBV20-1|.|TRBJ2-1
TGCAGTGCTAGGGGACTAGCGGGGTCCTACATTGAGCAGTTCTTC
CSARGLAGSYIEQFF
>TRBD1|TRBV24-1|few|TRBJ2-7
TGTGCCACCAGTGGAAGGGGGCTTGACGAGCAGTACTTC
CATSGRGLDEQYF
>.|TRBV29-1|few|TRBJ2-5
TGCAGCGTGGGGACCCCCGCCAGACAAGAGACCCAGTACTTC
CSVGTPARQETQYF
>.|TRBV20-1|many|TRBJ1-6
TGCAGTGCTAGTATCGACAGATCGAATTCACCCCTCCACTTT
CSASIDRSNSPLHF
>TRBD1|TRBV20-1|few|TRBJ2-7
TGCAGTGCTAGGGGTCGGGACAGTCGAAGAGATAGTTACTTC
CSARGRDSRRDSYF
>.|TRBV6-5|.|TRBJ2-1
TGTGCCAGCAGTAACATGCAGGCCGCGGGCAATGAGCAGTTCTTC
CASSNMQAAGNEQFF
>.|TRBV10-3|few|TRBJ2-1
TGTGCCATCAGTGAGTCGGACTACAACAATGAGCAGTTCTTC
CAISESDYNNEQFF
>.|TRBV20-1|.|TRBJ2-1
TGCAGTGCTAGGGCCCAGGGGAGCTCCTACAATGAGCAGTTCTTC
CSARAQGSSYNEQFF
>.|TRBV27|once|TRBJ2-5
TGTGCCAGCAGTTTGGAGTTCGGGACCCAGTACTTC
CASSLEFGTQYF
>.|TRBV20-1|many|TRBJ2-1
TGCAGTGCTCGCGAACGACTAGGCAAAAAAAATGAGCAGTTCTTC
CSARERLGKKNEQFF
>.|TRBV5-5|many|TRBJ1-5
TGTGCCAGCAGCGCGGGACTAGGGGGTTCGGGTCAGCCCCAGCATTTT
CASSAGLGGSGQPQHF
>.|TRBV20-1|many|TRBJ2-7
TGCAGTGCAAGGCGGGGCTACGAGCAGTACTTC
CSARRGYEQYF
>.|TRBV29-1|many|TRBJ2-2
TGCAGCGTTGTAAAGGGGAACACCGGGGAGCTGTTTTTT
CSVVKGNTGELFF
>.|TRBV16|many|TRBJ1-1
TGTGCCAGCAGCCAAGTGGTACAGAAAGCTTTCTTT
CASSQVVQKAFF
>.|TRBV20-1|few|TRBJ2-7
TGCAGTGCTAGGGGCCAAAACTACGAGCAGTACTTC
CSARGQNYEQYF
>TRBD2|TRBV29-1|few|TRBJ2-1
TGCAGCGTTGAAGCCCTTCGCAGCGGGATTCGATACAATGAGCAGTTCTTC
CSVEALRSGIRYNEQFF
>.|TRBV10-3|few|TRBJ2-2
TGTGCCCTTGGCGGGAACACCGGGGAGCTGTTTTTT
CALGGNTGELFF
>TRBD1|TRBV20-1|many|TRBJ1-5
TGCAGTGCTAGAGATTCGGGACAGGAGATAAATCAGCCCCAGCATTTT
CSARDSGQEINQPQHF
>.|TRBV20-1|.|TRBJ1-2
TGCAGTGCTGACAGACAGGACAGCTATGGCTACACCTTC
CSADRQDSYGYTF
>TRBD1|TRBV6-5|.|TRBJ1-2
TGTGCCAGCGGAGGGGGCGGCGGCTACACCTTC
CASGGGGGYTF
>.|TRBV20-1|.|TRBJ2-7
TGCAGTGCTAGCCCCTCCGGGACTCTTTCCTACGAGCAGTACTTC
CSASPSGTLSYEQYF
>TRBD2|TRBV5-1|many|TRBJ2-3
TGCGCCAGCAGCTTGTCCAGCGGGAGCGCAGATACGCAGTATTTT
CASSLSSGSADTQYF
>TRBD2|TRBV20-1|few|TRBJ2-7
TGCAGTGCTGCTACTAGCGGCAGGGCCTACGAGCAGTACTTC
CSAATSGRAYEQYF
>TRBD2|TRBV7-2|.|TRBJ2-7
TGTGCCAGCAGCTCCTCGGCGGGGGGCTACGAGCAGTACTTC
CASSSSAGGYEQYF
>TRBD1|TRBV20-1|.|TRBJ1-3
TGCAGTGCTAGAGAATCCGGGACAGCAGGAAACACCATATATTTT
CSARESGTAGNTIYF
>TRBD2|TRBV5-1|many|TRBJ2-3
TGCGCCAGCAGCCGCGGACTAGCATCAGATACGCAGTATTTT
CASSRGLASDTQYF
>TRBD2|TRBV5-1|many|TRBJ2-5
TGCGCCAGCAGCTCCGCTAGCGGGATCGGAGAGACCCAGTACTTC
CASSSASGIGETQYF
>.|TRBV6-1|few|TRBJ1-2
TGTGCCAGCAGTGGGGGGGGGGGAGACGGGGTCGCCTACACCTTC
CASSGGGGDGVAYTF
>.|TRBV9|many|TRBJ1-3
TGTGCCAGCAGCGTAGAGACATATGGCTCTGGAAACACCATATATTTT
CASSVETYGSGNTIYF
>.|TRBV5-1|many|TRBJ2-7
TGCGCCAGCAGCTTGGGACAGTACGAGCAGTACTTC
CASSLGQYEQYF
>.|TRBV20-1|few|TRBJ2-3
TGCAGTGCTTCCCACACAGGGACTGTTGATACGCAGTATTTT
CSASHTGTVDTQYF
>.|TRBV18|many|TRBJ2-2
TGTGCCAGCTCACCACTCAATAGCTTGGGGGAGCTGTTTTTT
CASSPLNSLGELFF
>TRBD1|TRBV5-1|many|TRBJ2-7
TGCGCCAGCAGCTTGGAGGGTGACAGGGGACTCGAGCAGTACTTC
CASSLEGDRGLEQYF
>.|TRBV27|many|TRBJ2-3
TGTGCCAGTTCAGGGGCGCCCACAGATACGCAGTATTTT
CASSGAPTDTQYF
>TRBD1|TRBV4-3|many|TRBJ1-4
TGCGCCAGCAGCCAAGGGACAGGGGGTTACGAAAAACTGTTTTTT
CASSQGTGGYEKLFF
>.|TRBV20-1|few|TRBJ2-7
TGCAGTGCTAGCGGACGGAGAGTTCCCTACGAGCAGTACTTC
CSASGRRVPYEQYF
>TRBD1|TRBV20-1|few|TRBJ1-6
TGCAGTGCTAGAGATCCGGGGCAGGGGGCAATTAATTCACCCCTCCACTTT
CSARDPGQGAINSPLHF
>.|TRBV20-1|many|TRBJ1-1
TGCAGTGCTCCCCGAGCCCAGCGGAACACTGAAGCTTTCTTT
CSAPRAQRNTEAFF
>.|TRBV5-1|many|TRBJ2-7
TGCGCCAGCAGCTTGGCGACTAGAGGGTACGAGCAGTACTTC
CASSLATRGYEQYF
>.|TRBV18|many|TRBJ2-1
TGTGCCAGCTCACCGGGGACTCACAATGAGCAGTTCTTC
CASSPGTHNEQFF
>.|TRBV7-8|.|TRBJ2-3
TGTGCCAGCAGCTTCAACATACGGTCGGCTCGCACAGATACGCAGTATTTT
CASSFNIRSARTDTQYF